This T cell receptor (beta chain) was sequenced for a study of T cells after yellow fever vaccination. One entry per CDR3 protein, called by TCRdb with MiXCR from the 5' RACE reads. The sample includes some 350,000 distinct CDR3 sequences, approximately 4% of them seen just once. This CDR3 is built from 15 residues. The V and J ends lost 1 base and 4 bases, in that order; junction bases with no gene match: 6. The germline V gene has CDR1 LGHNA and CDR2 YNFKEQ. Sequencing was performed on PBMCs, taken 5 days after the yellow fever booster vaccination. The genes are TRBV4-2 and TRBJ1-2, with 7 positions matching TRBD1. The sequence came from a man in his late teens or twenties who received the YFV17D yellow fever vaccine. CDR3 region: CASSQGTGEGYGYTF. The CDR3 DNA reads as TGTGCCAGCAGCCAAGGAACAGGGGAAGGCTATGGCTACACCTTC.